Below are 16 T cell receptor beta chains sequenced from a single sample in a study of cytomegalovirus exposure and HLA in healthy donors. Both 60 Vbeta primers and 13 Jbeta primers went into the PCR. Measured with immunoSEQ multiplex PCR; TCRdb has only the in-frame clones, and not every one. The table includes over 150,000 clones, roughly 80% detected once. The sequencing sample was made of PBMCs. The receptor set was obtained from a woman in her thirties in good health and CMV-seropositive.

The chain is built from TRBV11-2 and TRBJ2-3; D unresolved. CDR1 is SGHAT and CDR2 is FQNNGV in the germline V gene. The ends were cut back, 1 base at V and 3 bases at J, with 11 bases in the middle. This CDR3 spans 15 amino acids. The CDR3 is CASSLVILGTDTQYF. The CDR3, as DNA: TGTGCCAGCAGCTTAGTGATCCTAGGAACAGATACGCAGTATTTT.

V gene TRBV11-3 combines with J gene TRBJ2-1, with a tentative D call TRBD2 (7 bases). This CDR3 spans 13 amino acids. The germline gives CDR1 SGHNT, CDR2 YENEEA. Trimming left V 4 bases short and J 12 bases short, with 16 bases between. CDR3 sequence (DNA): TGTGCCAGCAGCTCCCGGGGAGGGGGGCGGCAGTTCTTC. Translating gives CASSSRGGGRQFF.

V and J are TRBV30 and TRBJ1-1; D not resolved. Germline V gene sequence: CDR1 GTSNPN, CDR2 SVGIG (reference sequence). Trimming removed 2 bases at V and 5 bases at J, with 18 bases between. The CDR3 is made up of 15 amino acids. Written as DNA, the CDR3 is TGTGCCTGGAGTCGCCCCGGGCGGGTCTTAACTGAAGCTTTCTTT. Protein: CAWSRPGRVLTEAFF.

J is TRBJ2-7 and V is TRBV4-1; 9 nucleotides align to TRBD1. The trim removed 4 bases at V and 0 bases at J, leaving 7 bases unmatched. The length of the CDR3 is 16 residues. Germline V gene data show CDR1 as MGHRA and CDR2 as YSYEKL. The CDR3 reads CASSRTGQGLSYEQYF. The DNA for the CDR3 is TGCGCCAGCAGCCGTACCGGACAGGGGCTCTCCTACGAGCAGTACTTC.

CDR3 loop: CASSLGAGGSTDTQYF. The CDR3 DNA reads as TGTGCCAGCAGCTTAGGTGCAGGGGGTAGCACAGATACGCAGTATTTT. The rearrangement joins TRBV7-2 to TRBJ2-3, with 7 bases aligning to TRBD1. Germline values: CDR1 SGHTA, CDR2 FQGNSA. The CDR3 runs 16 residues. Trimming removed 1 base from V and 0 bases from J; junction bases left unmatched: 4.

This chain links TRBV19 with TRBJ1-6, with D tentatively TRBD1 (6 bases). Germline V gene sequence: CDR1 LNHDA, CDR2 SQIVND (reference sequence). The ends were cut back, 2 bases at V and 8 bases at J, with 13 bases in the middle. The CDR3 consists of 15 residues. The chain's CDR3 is CASSINQGLDSPLHF. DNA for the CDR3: TGTGCCAGTAGTATAAATCAGGGGTTGGATTCACCCCTCCACTTT. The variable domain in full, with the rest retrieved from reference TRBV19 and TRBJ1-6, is DGGITQSPKYLFRKEGQNVTLSCEQNLNHDAMYWYRQDPGQGLRLIYYSQIVNDFQKGDIAEGYSVSREKKESFPLTVTSAQKNPTAFYLCASSINQGLDSPLHFGNGTRLTVT.

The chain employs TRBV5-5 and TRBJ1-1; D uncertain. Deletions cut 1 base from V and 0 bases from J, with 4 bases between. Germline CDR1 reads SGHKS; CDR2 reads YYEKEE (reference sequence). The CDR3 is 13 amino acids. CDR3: CASSLSLNTEAFF. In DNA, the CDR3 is TGTGCCAGCAGCTTGTCCTTGAACACTGAAGCTTTCTTT.

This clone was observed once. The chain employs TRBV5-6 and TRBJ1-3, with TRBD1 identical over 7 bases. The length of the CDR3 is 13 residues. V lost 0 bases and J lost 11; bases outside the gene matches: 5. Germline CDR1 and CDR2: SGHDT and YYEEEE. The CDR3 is CASSLAGGRAIYF. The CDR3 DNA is TGTGCCAGCAGCTTGGCAGGGGGACGCGCCATATATTTT. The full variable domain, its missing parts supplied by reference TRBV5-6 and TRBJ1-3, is DAGVTQSPTHLIKTRGQQVTLRCSPKSGHDTVSWYQQALGQGPQFIFQYYEEEERQRGNFPDRFSGHQFPNYSSELNVNALLLGDSALYLCASSLAGGRAIYFGEGSWLTVV.

The CDR3 sequence is CASSYSLGAYEQYF. In DNA form, the CDR3 reads TGTGCCAGCAGTTACTCGCTAGGGGCTTACGAGCAGTACTTC. The chain joins TRBV6-5 to TRBJ2-7; a possible D gene is TRBD1 (5 bases). Per the germline V gene, CDR1 is MNHEY and CDR2 is SVGAGI. Deletions cut 0 bases from V and 4 bases from J, with 10 bases between. The CDR3 loop spans 14 amino acids.

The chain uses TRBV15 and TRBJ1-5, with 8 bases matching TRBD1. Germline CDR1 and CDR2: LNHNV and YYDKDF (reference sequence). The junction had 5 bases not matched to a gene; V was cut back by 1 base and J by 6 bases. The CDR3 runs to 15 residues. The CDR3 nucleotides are TGTGCCACCAGCAGAGCCTCAGGGGGCGTTCAGCCCCAGCATTTT. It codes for CATSRASGGVQPQHF.

This CDR3 reads CASSPGEGSGYTF. Here the CDR3 DNA reads TGTGCCAGCAGCCCAGGGGAGGGCTCTGGCTACACCTTC. The chain combines TRBV7-3 with TRBJ1-2; TRBD1 is a possible D gene (6 bases). Trimming removed 5 bases from V and 7 bases from J, with 14 bases in between. This CDR3 contains 13 residues. From germline, CDR1 is SGHTA and CDR2 FQGTGA.

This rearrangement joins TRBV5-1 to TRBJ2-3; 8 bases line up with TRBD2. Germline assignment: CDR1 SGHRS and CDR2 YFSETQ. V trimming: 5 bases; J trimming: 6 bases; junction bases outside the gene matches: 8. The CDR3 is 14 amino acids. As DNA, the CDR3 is TGCGCCAGCAGTCGGGGGGGCCCGGGGGATACGCAGTATTTT. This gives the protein CASSRGGPGDTQYF.

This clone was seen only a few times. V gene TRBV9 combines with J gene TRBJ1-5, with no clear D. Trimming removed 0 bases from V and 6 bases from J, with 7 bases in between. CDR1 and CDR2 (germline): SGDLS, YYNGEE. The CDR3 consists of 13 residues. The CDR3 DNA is TGTGCCAGCAGCGTAGATCTCGGTCAGCCCCAGCATTTT. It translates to CASSVDLGQPQHF.

CDR3 sequence (DNA): TGTGCCAGCAGGACTCCTACAGGGGGTCCCTATGGCTACACCTTC. Protein sequence: CASRTPTGGPYGYTF. The genes are TRBV7-2 and TRBJ1-2, with TRBD1 matching over 8 bases. The CDR3 runs to 15 residues. Germline CDR1 and CDR2: SGHTA and FQGNSA. With V trimmed by 6 bases and J by 4 bases, 10 bases remained unmatched.

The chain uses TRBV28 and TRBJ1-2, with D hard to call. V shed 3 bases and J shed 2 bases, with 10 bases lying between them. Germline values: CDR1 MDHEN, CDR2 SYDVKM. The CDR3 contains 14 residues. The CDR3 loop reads CASSFISGNYGYTF. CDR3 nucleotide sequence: TGTGCCAGCAGTTTCATCAGCGGGAACTATGGCTACACCTTC.

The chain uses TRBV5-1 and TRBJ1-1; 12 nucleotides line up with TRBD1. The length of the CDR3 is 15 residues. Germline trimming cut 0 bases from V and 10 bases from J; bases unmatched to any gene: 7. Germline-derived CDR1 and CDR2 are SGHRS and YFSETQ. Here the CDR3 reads CASSLAGTGGGGAFF. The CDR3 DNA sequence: TGCGCCAGCAGCTTGGCCGGGACAGGGGGCGGGGGAGCTTTCTTT.